This passage covers 23 T cell receptor beta chains from one sample sequenced in a study of blood T cell repertoires in COVID-19. TCRdb's table, derived via immunoSEQ multiplex PCR, lists solely in-frame clones and lacks some. The table has over 350,000 clones, 80% to 90% seen once. Sequenced: peripheral blood. The receptors were sampled from a woman aged 25 to 45 with active or convalescent COVID-19.

The CDR3: CASSKGLAYEQYF. In DNA form, the CDR3 reads TGCGCCAGCAGTAAGGGACTAGCCTACGAGCAGTACTTC. The rearrangement uses TRBV5-1 and TRBJ2-7; TRBD2 matches at 8 bases. V shed 5 bases, J shed 2 bases, and the junction held 3 bases outside the gene matches. CDR1 is SGHRS, CDR2 YFSETQ, per germline. The length of the CDR3 is 13 residues.

The chain couples TRBV28 to TRBJ2-5; possible D gene TRBD1, 5 bases. The V and J ends lost 4 bases and 3 bases respectively, with 6 bases between them. The CDR3 has 12 amino acids. CDR1 is MDHEN, CDR2 SYDVKM, per germline. The CDR3 DNA reads as TGTGCCAGCAGTTCGACAGAAGAGACCCAGTACTTC. It yields the protein CASSSTEETQYF.

The CDR3 bases are TGTGCCAGCTCACCACCACCCACCCCTACAGGGAGGGCGTGGCCCCAGCATTTT. This gives the protein CASSPPPTPTGRAWPQHF. The chain couples TRBV18 to TRBJ1-5; D is perhaps TRBD1 (6 bases). The CDR3 length is 18 residues. V lost 0 bases and J lost 9, with 24 bases in between. Germline CDR1 KGHSH, CDR2 LQKENI.

The chain combines TRBV6-1 with TRBJ1-2; the D gene is possibly TRBD1 (6 bases). CDR3 size: 15 residues. The germline V and J ends were trimmed by 0 bases and 4 bases, with 12 bases remaining between them. Germline V CDR1 and CDR2: MNHNS, SASEGT. The CDR3 here is CASSEAFRGSYGYTF. The CDR3, as DNA: TGTGCCAGCAGTGAAGCTTTCAGGGGAAGCTATGGCTACACCTTC.

The chain couples TRBV6-5 to TRBJ2-3, with TRBD1 as a possible D gene (5 bases). Germline CDR1 and CDR2: MNHEY and SVGAGI. With 2 bases removed from V and 6 bases from J, the gap between germline ends came to 12 bases. The CDR3 covers 14 residues. The CDR3 nucleotides are TGTGCCAGCAGTTACGTATTAGGGGCGGATACGCAGTATTTT. This codes for CASSYVLGADTQYF.

The chain couples TRBV5-8 to TRBJ2-7, with D possibly TRBD2 on 6 matching bases. V was cut by 2 bases and J by 3 bases, with 12 bases left in between. CDR3 length: 14 residues. The V gene's germline CDR1 is SGHTS and CDR2 YDEGEE. CDR3 amino acids: CASSFGRILYEQYF. In nucleotides, the CDR3 is TGTGCCAGCAGCTTTGGGAGGATACTCTACGAGCAGTACTTC.

The V call is TRBV5-5, the J call TRBJ1-5; weak D call: TRBD1 (5 bases). The CDR3 has 16 residues. Per the germline V gene, CDR1 is SGHKS and CDR2 is YYEKEE (reference sequence). Trimming pared 0 bases from V and 0 bases from J, leaving 10 bases between. CDR3 protein: CASSLVGGVSNQPQHF. CDR3 nucleotide sequence: TGTGCCAGCAGCTTGGTTGGAGGGGTTAGCAATCAGCCCCAGCATTTT.

The chain links TRBV6-5 to TRBJ2-7; D remains unclear. V was pared by 6 bases and J by 1 base, with 13 bases between. Germline values: CDR1 MNHEY, CDR2 SVGAGI. The CDR3 covers 14 residues. The CDR3 here is CASSLTHLSYEQYF. Written as DNA, the CDR3 is TGTGCCAGCAGCTTAACCCACCTATCCTACGAGCAGTACTTC.

This chain connects TRBV27 to TRBJ1-1, with D hard to call. The CDR3 is made up of 13 amino acids. The germline V gene encodes CDR1 MNHEY and CDR2 SMNVEV (reference sequence). Between the trimmed V and J ends, which lost 4 bases and 1 base, there was a span of 7 bases. Here the CDR3 reads CASSWASNTEAFF. DNA for the CDR3: TGTGCCAGCAGTTGGGCCTCGAACACTGAAGCTTTCTTT.

CDR3 sequence reads: CASKKQGLPGELFF. Written as DNA, the CDR3 is TGTGCCAGCAAAAAACAGGGTCTCCCCGGGGAGCTGTTTTTT. This chain joins TRBV6-5 and TRBJ2-2; TRBD1 might be the D (6 bases). There are 14 residues in the CDR3. V lost 7 bases and J 6 bases, leaving 15 bases between the germline ends. Germline CDR1 reads MNHEY; CDR2 reads SVGAGI.

The chain has TRBV7-9 and TRBJ2-7; 8 bases agree with TRBD1. Germline values: CDR1 SEHNR, CDR2 FQNEAQ (reference sequence). This CDR3 contains 14 residues. V gave up 5 bases and J gave up 5 bases; unmatched junction bases: 8. CDR3 loop: CASSLTGAGDEQYF. Here the CDR3 DNA reads TGTGCCAGCAGCCTGACAGGGGCAGGGGACGAGCAGTACTTC.

CDR3 protein: CASSKLAGYHEQYF. DNA of the CDR3: TGTGCCAGCAGCAAACTAGCGGGATACCACGAGCAGTACTTC. The gene calls are TRBV6-5 and TRBJ2-7; 10 bases line up with TRBD2. This CDR3 is built from 14 residues. Germline values: CDR1 MNHEY, CDR2 SVGAGI. Trimming took 6 bases from V and 5 from J; bases not matched to a gene: 7.

This clone was recorded only once. V and J are TRBV4-1 and TRBJ2-5, with 12 bases identical to TRBD2. V gave up 4 bases and J gave up 4 bases; unmatched junction bases: 7. This CDR3 has 16 residues. Germline values: CDR1 MGHRA, CDR2 YSYEKL. The CDR3: CASSPPRLAGVETQYF. DNA of the CDR3: TGCGCCAGCAGCCCCCCCAGACTAGCGGGAGTAGAGACCCAGTACTTC.

CDR3 sequence reads: CASSFPPAGELFF. The CDR3 bases are TGTGCCAGCAGTTTCCCCCCGGCCGGGGAGCTGTTTTTT. V is TRBV27 and J is TRBJ2-2, with D unresolved. Per germline, CDR1 MNHEY and CDR2 SMNVEV (reference sequence). V was cut by 3 bases and J by 6 bases, with 8 bases left in between. The CDR3 loop spans 13 amino acids.

This rearrangement joins TRBV18 to TRBJ2-7, with 7 positions matching TRBD1. This CDR3 spans 13 amino acids. Germline V gives CDR1 KGHSH, CDR2 LQKENI. V shed 5 bases, J shed 3 bases, and the junction held 4 bases outside the gene matches. The DNA for the CDR3 is TGTGCCAGCTCAACCGGGACAGACTACGAGCAGTACTTC. Translation gives CASSTGTDYEQYF.

CDR3 nucleotide sequence: TGCGCCAGCGTCCCTCGAGGAGGAGAGACCCAGTACTTC. This encodes CASVPRGGETQYF. The chain is built from TRBV5-1 and TRBJ2-5, with D tentatively TRBD2 (5 bases). V dropped 7 bases and J dropped 4 bases, with 14 bases sitting between them. CDR3 size: 13 residues. From germline, CDR1 is SGHRS and CDR2 YFSETQ.

This rearrangement joins TRBV27 to TRBJ2-1; 16 nucleotides match TRBD2. V trimming: 9 bases; J trimming: 6 bases; junction bases outside the gene matches: 14. Germline V gene lookup returns CDR1 MNHEY and CDR2 SMNVEV (reference sequence). The CDR3 runs to 18 residues. CDR3 sequence reads: CASLAPPGTSGGGNEQFF. For the CDR3, the DNA is TGTGCCAGTCTTGCCCCCCCGGGGACTAGCGGGGGGGGCAATGAGCAGTTCTTC.

This clone was found a few times. The V and J genes are TRBV7-6 and TRBJ2-7; no reliable D call. The V end lost 3 bases, the J end lost 2 bases, and 8 bases lay between the germline ends. CDR1 SGHVS and CDR2 FNYEAQ come from the germline V gene. The CDR3 covers 13 residues. For the CDR3, the DNA is TGTGCCAGCAGCTTGAGGCAGACCTACGAGCAGTACTTC. Its protein product is CASSLRQTYEQYF.

The chain recombines TRBV29-1 with TRBJ2-2, with TRBD2 as a possible D gene (6 bases). CDR3 length: 15 residues. Trimming stripped 4 bases from V and 0 bases from J, with 12 bases between. Per the germline V gene, CDR1 is SQVTM and CDR2 is ANQGSEA. The CDR3 DNA is TGCAGCGTTGGAATGGGCGGGGCGAACACCGGGGAGCTGTTTTTT. It is translated as CSVGMGGANTGELFF.

The V call is TRBV28, the J call TRBJ2-7, with 13 bases that match TRBD2. This CDR3 has 18 residues. Germline CDR1 reads MDHEN; CDR2 reads SYDVKM. Trimming took 7 bases from V and 6 from J; bases not matched to a gene: 18. In DNA form, the CDR3 reads TGTGCCAGCAAAACCGGGACTAGCGGGGTCCAAGGGGGGATCGAGCAGTACTTC. It codes for CASKTGTSGVQGGIEQYF.

The V call is TRBV2, the J call TRBJ1-4; D ambiguous. Germline lookup yields CDR1 SNHLY and CDR2 FYNNEI. V was shortened by 7 bases and J by 1 base, with 10 bases between the two germline ends. This CDR3 is built from 14 residues. The CDR3, as DNA: TGTGCCAGCACCTGGGAGGGAACTAATGAAAAACTGTTTTTT. This translates into CASTWEGTNEKLFF.

V and J are TRBV6-5 and TRBJ1-1; D gene uncertain. The CDR3 spans 14 residues. Germline values: CDR1 MNHEY, CDR2 SVGAGI. Trimming removed 2 bases from V and 4 bases from J, with 11 bases in between. The CDR3: CASSYEGIGTEAFF. CDR3 sequence (DNA): TGTGCCAGCAGTTACGAGGGAATTGGCACTGAAGCTTTCTTT.

This chain links TRBV11-2 with TRBJ2-1; TRBD2 aligns across 9 bases. Looked up from germline, CDR1 is SGHAT and CDR2 is FQNNGV. V lost 5 bases, J lost 0 bases, and 5 bases stayed unmatched. CDR3 size: 16 residues. The CDR3: CASSNLAGPSYNEQFF. Here the CDR3 DNA reads TGTGCCAGCAGCAATCTAGCGGGACCCTCCTACAATGAGCAGTTCTTC.